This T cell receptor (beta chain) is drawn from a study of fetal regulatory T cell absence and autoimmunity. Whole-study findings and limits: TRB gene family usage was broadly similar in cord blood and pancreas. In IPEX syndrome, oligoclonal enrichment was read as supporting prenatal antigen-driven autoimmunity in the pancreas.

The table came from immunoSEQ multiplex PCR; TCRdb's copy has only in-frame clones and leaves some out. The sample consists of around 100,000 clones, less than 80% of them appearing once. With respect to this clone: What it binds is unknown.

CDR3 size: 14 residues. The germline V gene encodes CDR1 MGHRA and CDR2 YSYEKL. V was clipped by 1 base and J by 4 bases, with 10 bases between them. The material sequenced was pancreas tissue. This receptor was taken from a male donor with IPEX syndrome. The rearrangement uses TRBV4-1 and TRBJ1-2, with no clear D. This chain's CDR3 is CASSQGRGGYGYTF. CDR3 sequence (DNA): TGCGCCAGCAGCCAAGGGCGGGGTGGCTATGGCTACACCTTC.